The 5 T cell receptor beta chains below were found in one sample sequenced in a study of cytomegalovirus exposure and HLA in healthy donors. Primers for the PCR totalled 60 Vbeta and 13 Jbeta. Here immunoSEQ multiplex PCR was the method, and the copy in TCRdb shows in-frame clones only, minus some. The sample carries hundreds of thousands of clones, around 80% recorded once. The material sequenced was PBMCs. Receptors originate from a boy between 10 and 17 years old in good health and CMV-seronegative.

The chain is built from TRBV29-1 and TRBJ1-2; 9 nucleotides line up with TRBD1. V lost 3 bases and J lost 4; bases outside the gene matches: 9. The CDR3 contains 15 residues. Germline CDR1 and CDR2: SQVTM and ANQGSEA. CDR3 nucleotide sequence: TGCAGCGTTGATCCGGGGACAGGGTTCGCCTATGGCTACACCTTC. Amino acid sequence: CSVDPGTGFAYGYTF. Full variable domain (remainder filled in from reference TRBV29-1 and TRBJ1-2): SAVISQKPSRDICQRGTSLTIQCQVDSQVTMMFWYRQQPGQSLTLIATANQGSEATYESGFVIDKFPISRPNLTFSTLTVSNMSPEDSSIYLCSVDPGTGFAYGYTFGSGTRLTVV.

The chain uses TRBV18 and TRBJ2-7, with 12 positions matching TRBD2. The CDR3 is 15 residues long. V lost 3 bases to trimming and J lost 4 bases; unmatched junction nucleotides: 4. CDR1 is KGHSH and CDR2 is LQKENI in the germline V gene. CDR3 in DNA: TGTGCCAGCTCACCTACTAGCGGGAGGCTGTACGAGCAGTACTTC. Amino acids: CASSPTSGRLYEQYF.

V gene TRBV19 combines with J gene TRBJ2-5; 8 nucleotides agree with TRBD2. V shed 6 bases and J 1 base; nucleotides not matched to a gene: 4. The V gene's germline CDR1 is LNHDA and CDR2 SQIVND (reference sequence). There are 14 residues in the CDR3. The CDR3, as DNA: TGTGCCAGTAGAGTAGCGGGAACCCAAGAGACCCAGTACTTC. It yields the protein CASRVAGTQETQYF. Looking up the rest from reference TRBV19 and TRBJ2-5 gives the full variable domain: DGGITQSPKYLFRKEGQNVTLSCEQNLNHDAMYWYRQDPGQGLRLIYYSQIVNDFQKGDIAEGYSVSREKKESFPLTVTSAQKNPTAFYLCASRVAGTQETQYFGPGTRLLVL.

V gene TRBV9 combines with J gene TRBJ2-3; D may be TRBD2 (5 bases). The germline V gene encodes CDR1 SGDLS and CDR2 YYNGEE. V was clipped by 4 bases and J by 2 bases, with 11 bases between them. This CDR3 has 14 residues. CDR3 in DNA: TGTGCCAGCAGCACCGCGGGCCACACAGATACGCAGTATTTT. Translating gives CASSTAGHTDTQYF.

This clone was recorded a few times. The chain employs TRBV5-1 and TRBJ2-3; D gene uncertain. This CDR3 contains 12 residues. CDR1 and CDR2 (germline): SGHRS, YFSETQ. V gave up 4 bases and J gave up 0 bases, with 3 bases separating them. CDR3: CASSRSTDTQYF. The CDR3 coding sequence is TGCGCCAGCAGCCGTAGCACAGATACGCAGTATTTT.